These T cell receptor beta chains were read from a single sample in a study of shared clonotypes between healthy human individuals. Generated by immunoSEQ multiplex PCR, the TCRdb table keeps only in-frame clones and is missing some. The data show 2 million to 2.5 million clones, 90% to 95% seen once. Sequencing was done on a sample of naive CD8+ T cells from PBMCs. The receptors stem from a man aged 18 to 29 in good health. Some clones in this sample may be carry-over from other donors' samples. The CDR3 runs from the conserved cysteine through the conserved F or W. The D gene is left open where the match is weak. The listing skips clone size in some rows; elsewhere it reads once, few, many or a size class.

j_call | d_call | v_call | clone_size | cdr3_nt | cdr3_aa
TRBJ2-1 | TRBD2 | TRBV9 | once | TGTGCCAGCAGCGAAGGGACTAGCGGTTACAATGAGCAGTTCTTC | CASSEGTSGYNEQFF
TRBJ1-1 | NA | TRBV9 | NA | TGTGCCAGCAGCGGGCCGGGGCCCAACACTGAAGCTTTCTTT | CASSGPGPNTEAFF
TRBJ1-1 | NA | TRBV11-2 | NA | TGTGCCAGCAGCTTAAGCTGGGGGGCTGAAGCTTTCTTT | CASSLSWGAEAFF
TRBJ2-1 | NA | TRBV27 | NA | TGTGCCAGCAGTTATCGGGAGAACTACTACAATGAGCAGTTCTTC | CASSYRENYYNEQFF
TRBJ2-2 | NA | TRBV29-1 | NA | TGCAGCGTTGTGAAAGACGGGGAGCTGTTTTTT | CSVVKDGELFF
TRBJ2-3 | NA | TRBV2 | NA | TGTGCCAACCTGGCGGGAGATACGCAGTATTTT | CANLAGDTQYF
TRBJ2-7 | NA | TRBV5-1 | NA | TGCGCCAGCAGCTTGCAGGGTCGGGAGCAGTACTTC | CASSLQGREQYF
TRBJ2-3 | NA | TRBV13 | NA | TGTGCCAGCAGCTCACCTAGCGAGGAGGAAACGAGCACAGATACGCAGTATTTT | CASSSPSEEETSTDTQYF
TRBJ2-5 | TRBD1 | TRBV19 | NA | TGTGCCAGTAGTACCCGGAGACAGGGCCAAGAGACCCAGTACTTC | CASSTRRQGQETQYF
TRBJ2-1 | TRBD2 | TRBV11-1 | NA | TGTGCCAGCAGCTCTGGACTAGCGGGAGTAAATGAGCAGTTCTTC | CASSSGLAGVNEQFF
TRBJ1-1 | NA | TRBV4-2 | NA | TGTGCCAGCAGCCAAGATTTGGCCCGAACAGGCGTGGGCACTGAAGCTTTCTTT | CASSQDLARTGVGTEAFF
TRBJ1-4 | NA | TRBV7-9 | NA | TGTGCCAGCAGCACCAGATCGTCGCCACTGTTTTTT | CASSTRSSPLFF
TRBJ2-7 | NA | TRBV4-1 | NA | TGCGCCAGCAGCCCAACAAGGACGGTCCAATCCTACGAGCAGTACTTC | CASSPTRTVQSYEQYF
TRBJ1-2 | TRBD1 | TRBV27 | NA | TGTGCCAGCAGTCCCCGGACAGGGGTCAACGCGGACTATGGCTACACCTTC | CASSPRTGVNADYGYTF
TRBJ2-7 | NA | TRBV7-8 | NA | TGTGCCAGCAGCCCGTGGGTACAGGGCTCGGGCGAGCAGTACTTC | CASSPWVQGSGEQYF
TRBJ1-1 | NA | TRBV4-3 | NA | TGCGCCAGCAGCCATGAAACAGGGCCGAACACTGAAGCTTTCTTT | CASSHETGPNTEAFF
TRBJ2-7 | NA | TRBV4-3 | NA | TGCGCCAGCAGCCAAGATCAGAGGACGACCTACGAGCAGTACTTC | CASSQDQRTTYEQYF
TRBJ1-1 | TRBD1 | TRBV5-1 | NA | TGCGCCAGCAGCCCCTGGACAGGGATGAACACTGAAGCTTTCTTT | CASSPWTGMNTEAFF
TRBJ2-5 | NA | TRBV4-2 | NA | TGTGCCAGCAGCCAGTTAGGGGTGGTTGAGACCCAGTACTTC | CASSQLGVVETQYF
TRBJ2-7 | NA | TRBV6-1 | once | TGTGCCAGCAGTGAGCGGTCTCCCTACGAGCAGTACTTC | CASSERSPYEQYF
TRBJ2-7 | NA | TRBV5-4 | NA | TGTGCCAGCAGCGCTGCAGATTCCTACGAGCAGTACTTC | CASSAADSYEQYF
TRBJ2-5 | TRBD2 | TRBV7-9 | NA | TGTGCCAGCAGCTTAGATCTAGCGGGAGTTAGTCCCAAAGAGACCCAGTACTTC | CASSLDLAGVSPKETQYF
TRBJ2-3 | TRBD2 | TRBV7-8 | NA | TGTGCCAGCAGCCCGCGGCGGGGGAGCAGTCTGGGCGCAGATACGCAGTATTTT | CASSPRRGSSLGADTQYF
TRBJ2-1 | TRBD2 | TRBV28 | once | TGTGCCAGCAGACTGAGGGAGGGCTACAATGAGCAGTTCTTC | CASRLREGYNEQFF
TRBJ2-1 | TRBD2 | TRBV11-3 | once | TGTGCCAGCAGTTTCCCCACGTCGGGGACTAGAATGTTCGGTGAGCAGTTCTTC | CASSFPTSGTRMFGEQFF
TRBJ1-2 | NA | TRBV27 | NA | TGTGCCAGCAGTTCTAGGGGGAGCTATGGCTACACCTTC | CASSSRGSYGYTF
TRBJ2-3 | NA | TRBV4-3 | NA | TGCGCCAGCAGCCAAGATGGGGTACGGGCTTGGGGCACAGATACGCAGTATTTT | CASSQDGVRAWGTDTQYF
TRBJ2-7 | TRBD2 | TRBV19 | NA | TGTGCCAGTAGTATAACGACTAGCGGGAGCCACGAGCAGTACTTC | CASSITTSGSHEQYF
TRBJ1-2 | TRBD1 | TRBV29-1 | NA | TGCAGCGTCGAAGCTGTCCCGGGACAGGTATCTAACTATGGCTACACCTTC | CSVEAVPGQVSNYGYTF
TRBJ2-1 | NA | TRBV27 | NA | TGTGCCAGCAGTTGGTCTAGCAGGTCCTACAATGAGCAGTTCTTC | CASSWSSRSYNEQFF
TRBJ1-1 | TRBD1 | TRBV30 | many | TGTGCCTCCGCAGGGGGGGAATGGACTGAAGCTTTCTTT | CASAGGEWTEAFF
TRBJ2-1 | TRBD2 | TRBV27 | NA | TGTGCCAGCAGCCAGCGGGAAACCAATGAGCAGTTCTTC | CASSQRETNEQFF
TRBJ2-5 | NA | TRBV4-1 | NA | TGCGCCAGCAGCCAATCCCTAGGGACTGAGACCCAGTACTTC | CASSQSLGTETQYF
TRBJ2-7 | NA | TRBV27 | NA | TGTGCCAGCAGTTGGTCGACCGGGACCGAGATTTACGAGCAGTACTTC | CASSWSTGTEIYEQYF
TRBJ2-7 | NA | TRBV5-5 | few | TGTGCCAGCTCAGGGGCGCCCTACGAGCAGTACTTC | CASSGAPYEQYF